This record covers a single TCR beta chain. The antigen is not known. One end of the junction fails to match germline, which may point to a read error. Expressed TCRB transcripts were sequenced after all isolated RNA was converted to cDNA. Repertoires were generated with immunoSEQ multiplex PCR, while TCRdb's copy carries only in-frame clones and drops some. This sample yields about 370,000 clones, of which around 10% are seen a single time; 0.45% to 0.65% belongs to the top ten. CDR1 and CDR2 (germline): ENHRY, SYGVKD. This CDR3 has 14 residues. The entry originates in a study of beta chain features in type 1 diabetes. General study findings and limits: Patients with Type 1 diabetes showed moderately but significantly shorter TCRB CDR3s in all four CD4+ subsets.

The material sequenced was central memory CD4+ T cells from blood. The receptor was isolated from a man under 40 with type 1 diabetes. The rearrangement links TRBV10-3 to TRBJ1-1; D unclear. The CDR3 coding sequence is TGTGCCAGCAGTTACTCGAGGCAGGTCACTGAAGCTTTCTTT. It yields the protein CASSYSRQVTEAFF.